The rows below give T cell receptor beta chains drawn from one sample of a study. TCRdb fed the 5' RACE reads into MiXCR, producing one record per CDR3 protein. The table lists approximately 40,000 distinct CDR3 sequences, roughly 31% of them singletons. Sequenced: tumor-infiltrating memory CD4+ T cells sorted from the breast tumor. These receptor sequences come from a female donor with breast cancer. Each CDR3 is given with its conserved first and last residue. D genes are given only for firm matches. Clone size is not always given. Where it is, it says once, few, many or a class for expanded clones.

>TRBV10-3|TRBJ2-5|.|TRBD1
TGTGCTCGCTGGACAGGGGGCACGCAACAAGAGACCCAGTACTTC
CARWTGGTQQETQYF
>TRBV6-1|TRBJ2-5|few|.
TGTGCCAGCAGCCCGGGTAGGGGGAGCCCTCAAGAGACCCAGTACTTC
CASSPGRGSPQETQYF
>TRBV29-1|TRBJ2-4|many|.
TGCAGCTCGCGGGACGGACGGAACATTCAGTACTTC
CSSRDGRNIQYF
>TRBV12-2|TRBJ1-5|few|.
TGTGCAAGTCGTTTACGGACAGGGGGTCAGGGCAATCAGCCCCAGCATTTT
CASRLRTGGQGNQPQHF
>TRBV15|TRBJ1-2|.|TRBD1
TGTGCCACCAGCAGAGGCGGGACAGGGGCCTATGGCTACACCTTC
CATSRGGTGAYGYTF
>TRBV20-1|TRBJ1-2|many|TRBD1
TGCAGTGCTAGAGTTGAGGGGGCGAACTATGGCTACACCTTC
CSARVEGANYGYTF
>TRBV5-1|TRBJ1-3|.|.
TGCGCCAGCAGCCTGGCCAGGGCTGATCCTACCTCTGGAAACACCATATATTTT
CASSLARADPTSGNTIYF
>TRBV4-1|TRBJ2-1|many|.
TGCGCCAGCAGACCAGGGCGAGGGAGCAACAATGAGCAGTTCTTC
CASRPGRGSNNEQFF
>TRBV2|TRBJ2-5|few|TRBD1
TGTGCCGGGGGAAGGGGGCCCCAAGAGACCCAGTACTTC
CAGGRGPQETQYF
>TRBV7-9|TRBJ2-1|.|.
TGTGCCAGCAGCTTAGCGCTATACAAATCGAATGAGCAGTTCTTC
CASSLALYKSNEQFF
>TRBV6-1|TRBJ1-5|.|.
TGTGCCAGCAGTGAACGGCAGGAGTATAGCAATCAGCCCCAGCATTTT
CASSERQEYSNQPQHF
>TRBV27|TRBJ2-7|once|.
TGTGCCAGCAGACGTAGCCCGACCGAAACCTACGAGCAGTACTTC
CASRRSPTETYEQYF
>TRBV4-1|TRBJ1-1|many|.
TGCGCCAGCAGCCAAGATCAATACACTGAAGCTTTCTTT
CASSQDQYTEAFF
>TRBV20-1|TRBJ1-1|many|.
TGCAGTGCTAGAGGATCCGGGACGATAATCACTGAAGCTTTCTTT
CSARGSGTIITEAFF
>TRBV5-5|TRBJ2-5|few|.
TGTGCCAGCAGCTTGTGGGTCCAAGAGACCCAGTACTTC
CASSLWVQETQYF
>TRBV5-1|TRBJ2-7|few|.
TGCGCCAGCAGCACCGCCTACGAGCAGTACTTC
CASSTAYEQYF
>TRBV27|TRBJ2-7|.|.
TGTGCCAGCAGTTTGGCGGCCTCGACATCGGAGCAGTACTTC
CASSLAASTSEQYF
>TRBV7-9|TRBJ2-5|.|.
TGTGCCAGCAGACCGGGCAGGGCGGGCGAGACCCAGTACTTC
CASRPGRAGETQYF
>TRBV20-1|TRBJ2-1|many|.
TGCAGTGCTAGCCGGGAAGATGAGCAGTTCTTC
CSASREDEQFF
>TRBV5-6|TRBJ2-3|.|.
TGTGCCAGCAGCTTCTTGGACAGCACAGATACGCAGTATTTT
CASSFLDSTDTQYF
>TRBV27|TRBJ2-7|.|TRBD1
TGTGCCAGCAGTTTGAAACAGGGGACCTACGAGCAGTACTTC
CASSLKQGTYEQYF
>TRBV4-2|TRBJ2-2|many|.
TGTGCCAGCAGCCAAGTCGGGGAGCTGTTTTTT
CASSQVGELFF
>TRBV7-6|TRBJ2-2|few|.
TGTGCCAGCAGCTTAGAGAGCGATGCGAACACCGGGGAGCTGTTTTTT
CASSLESDANTGELFF
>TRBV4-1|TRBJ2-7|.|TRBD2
TGCGCCGGCAGCCAGCTTCTAGCGGGAGTCTACGAGCAGTACTTC
CAGSQLLAGVYEQYF
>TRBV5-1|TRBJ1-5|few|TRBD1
TGCGCCAGCAGCCCGGGGACAGGTAGCAATCAGCCCCAGCATTTT
CASSPGTGSNQPQHF
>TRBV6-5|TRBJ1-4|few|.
TGTGCCAGCAGTTACTCCTTAGGGGCGGCTAATGAAAAACTGTTTTTT
CASSYSLGAANEKLFF
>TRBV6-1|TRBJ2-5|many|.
TGTGCCAGCAGTGAACGGGACATAAGTGTACAAGAGACCCAGTACTTC
CASSERDISVQETQYF
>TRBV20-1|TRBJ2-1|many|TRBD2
TGCAGTGCTAGTAAGCGGGAGCGCCGGTACAATGAGCAGTTCTTC
CSASKRERRYNEQFF
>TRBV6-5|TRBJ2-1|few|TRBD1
TGTGCCAGCAGTTACTCGCTTGAAACCGGGACAGGCTACAATGAGCAGTTCTTC
CASSYSLETGTGYNEQFF
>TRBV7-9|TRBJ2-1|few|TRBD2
TGTGCCAGCAGCTTAGCGCGGCGGACTAGCGGCAATGAGCAGTTCTTC
CASSLARRTSGNEQFF
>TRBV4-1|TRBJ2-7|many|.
TGCGCCAGCAGCCAAGATAGGGGAACCTACGAGCAGTACTTC
CASSQDRGTYEQYF
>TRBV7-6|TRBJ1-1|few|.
TGTGCCAGCAGTTCAGGCTTTGAAGCTTTCTTT
CASSSGFEAFF
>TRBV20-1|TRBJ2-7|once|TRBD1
TGCAGTGCTAGGCCGACAGGGGACCCCTACGAGCAGTACTTC
CSARPTGDPYEQYF